These T cell receptor beta chains were read from a single sample in a study of blood T cells in healthy people across ages. TCRdb itself ran the 5' RACE reads through MiXCR, one entry per CDR3 protein. Found here are roughly 1,700,000 distinct CDR3 sequences, 25% to 30% of them singletons; the top ten hold 6.5% to 8.5%. Sequencing was performed on blood. The receptors here all came from a woman aged 30 to 39 in good health. CDR3s include the opening cysteine and the closing phenylalanine or tryptophan. A D gene is named only where the DNA matches it firmly. For some rows the clone size is stated as once, few or many, or as a class when expanded; others skip it.

v_gene: TRBV20-1; abundance: few; d_gene: TRBD2; j_gene: TRBJ2-3; CDR3aa: CSARADSGITDTQYF; CDR3nt: TGCAGTGCTAGAGCTGATAGCGGGATCACAGATACGCAGTATTTT
v_gene: TRBV6-1; abundance: few; d_gene: -; j_gene: TRBJ1-6; CDR3aa: CASSEAGSGRKDSPLHF; CDR3nt: TGTGCCAGCAGTGAAGCAGGTTCGGGGAGAAAAGATTCACCCCTCCACTTT
v_gene: TRBV11-2; abundance: -; d_gene: TRBD1; j_gene: TRBJ1-2; CDR3aa: CASSLAGTASGSGYTF; CDR3nt: TGTGCCAGCAGCTTAGCCGGGACAGCAAGTGGGTCCGGCTACACCTTC
v_gene: TRBV10-3; abundance: many; d_gene: -; j_gene: TRBJ2-1; CDR3aa: CAILVPPNEQFF; CDR3nt: TGTGCCATCTTAGTCCCTCCCAATGAGCAGTTCTTC
v_gene: TRBV2; abundance: few; d_gene: -; j_gene: TRBJ2-7; CDR3aa: CASRDPRYEQYF; CDR3nt: TGTGCCAGCCGGGACCCCCGCTACGAGCAGTACTTC
v_gene: TRBV24-1; abundance: few; d_gene: -; j_gene: TRBJ2-1; CDR3aa: CATSDHTLYNEQFF; CDR3nt: TGTGCCACCAGTGACCACACTCTTTACAATGAGCAGTTCTTC
v_gene: TRBV9; abundance: many; d_gene: TRBD2; j_gene: TRBJ2-1; CDR3aa: CASSVVGTSGTYNEQFF; CDR3nt: TGTGCCAGCAGCGTAGTGGGGACTAGCGGAACCTACAATGAGCAGTTCTTC
v_gene: TRBV29-1; abundance: -; d_gene: -; j_gene: TRBJ1-2; CDR3aa: CSVIQGAGGYTF; CDR3nt: TGCAGCGTGATACAGGGAGCTGGCGGCTACACCTTC
v_gene: TRBV27; abundance: -; d_gene: -; j_gene: TRBJ2-1; CDR3aa: CASSLSPNSYNEQFF; CDR3nt: TGTGCCAGCAGTTTATCCCCCAACTCCTACAATGAGCAGTTCTTC
v_gene: TRBV12-3/TRBV12-4; abundance: many; d_gene: -; j_gene: TRBJ2-5; CDR3aa: CASRKWGNQYF; CDR3nt: TGTGCCAGCAGGAAGTGGGGGAACCAGTACTTC
v_gene: TRBV7-2; abundance: many; d_gene: -; j_gene: TRBJ2-7; CDR3aa: CASSRDGSGEQYF; CDR3nt: TGTGCCAGCAGCCGGGACGGCTCTGGGGAGCAGTACTTC
v_gene: TRBV12-3/TRBV12-4; abundance: -; d_gene: -; j_gene: TRBJ2-5; CDR3aa: CASSLSTGWQETQYF; CDR3nt: TGTGCCAGCAGTTTATCGACGGGTTGGCAAGAGACCCAGTACTTC
v_gene: TRBV27; abundance: -; d_gene: -; j_gene: TRBJ1-2; CDR3aa: CASSLTPGPLTNYGYTF; CDR3nt: TGTGCCAGCAGTTTGACACCAGGACCTCTAACTAACTATGGCTACACCTTC
v_gene: TRBV21-1; abundance: -; d_gene: -; j_gene: TRBJ1-5; CDR3aa: CASSIEPGGSRQPQHF; CDR3nt: TGTGCCAGCAGCATAGAACCTGGGGGGTCACGGCAGCCCCAGCATTTT
v_gene: TRBV20-1; abundance: -; d_gene: -; j_gene: TRBJ2-1; CDR3aa: CSARQDRMVNNEQFF; CDR3nt: TGCAGTGCTAGGCAAGACAGGATGGTTAACAATGAGCAGTTCTTC
v_gene: TRBV12-3/TRBV12-4; abundance: -; d_gene: -; j_gene: TRBJ1-2; CDR3aa: CASSLAPGGGNYGYTF; CDR3nt: TGTGCCAGCAGTTTAGCCCCGGGTGGAGGGAACTATGGCTACACCTTC
v_gene: TRBV5-1; abundance: -; d_gene: -; j_gene: TRBJ1-6; CDR3aa: CASSLWGDDSPLHF; CDR3nt: TGCGCCAGCAGCTTGTGGGGGGACGATTCACCCCTCCACTTT
v_gene: TRBV7-9; abundance: -; d_gene: TRBD2; j_gene: TRBJ2-7; CDR3aa: CASSSIAGGTYNEQYF; CDR3nt: TGTGCCAGCAGCTCAATAGCGGGGGGCACCTACAATGAGCAGTACTTC
v_gene: TRBV2; abundance: -; d_gene: -; j_gene: TRBJ1-1; CDR3aa: CASPDRREAFF; CDR3nt: TGTGCCAGCCCAGACCGCCGAGAAGCTTTCTTT
v_gene: TRBV7-9; abundance: many; d_gene: -; j_gene: TRBJ2-4; CDR3aa: CASSLDGVVNIQYF; CDR3nt: TGTGCCAGCAGCTTAGACGGGGTGGTGAACATTCAGTACTTC
v_gene: TRBV5-1; abundance: few; d_gene: -; j_gene: TRBJ2-7; CDR3aa: CASQGQNYEQYF; CDR3nt: TGCGCCAGTCAAGGACAGAATTACGAGCAGTACTTC
v_gene: TRBV5-1; abundance: many; d_gene: TRBD1; j_gene: TRBJ2-2; CDR3aa: CASSLTGVTGELFF; CDR3nt: TGTGCCAGCAGCTTGACAGGGGTCACCGGGGAGCTGTTTTTT
v_gene: TRBV5-5; abundance: -; d_gene: -; j_gene: TRBJ2-1; CDR3aa: CASMPGPSVYNEQFF; CDR3nt: TGTGCCAGCATGCCCGGGCCTAGCGTCTACAATGAGCAGTTCTTC
v_gene: TRBV20-1; abundance: many; d_gene: -; j_gene: TRBJ1-2; CDR3aa: CSVGGANGYTF; CDR3nt: TGCAGCGTCGGGGGGGCTAATGGCTACACCTTC
v_gene: TRBV13; abundance: -; d_gene: -; j_gene: TRBJ2-5; CDR3aa: CASSPSSVGETQYF; CDR3nt: TGTGCCAGCAGCCCCTCGTCCGTGGGAGAGACCCAGTACTTC
v_gene: TRBV10-3; abundance: many; d_gene: TRBD2; j_gene: TRBJ2-7; CDR3aa: CAISGWGLAEEGNYEQYF; CDR3nt: TGTGCCATCAGTGGCTGGGGACTAGCGGAAGAAGGGAATTACGAGCAGTACTTC
v_gene: TRBV3-1; abundance: -; d_gene: TRBD2; j_gene: TRBJ2-2; CDR3aa: CASSQRGGNTGELFF; CDR3nt: TGTGCCAGCAGCCAACGCGGGGGGAACACCGGGGAGCTGTTTTTT